Below, 15 T cell receptor beta chains from the same sample are listed, as sequenced in a study of identifying expanded T cells in peripheral blood. Assay: immunoSEQ multiplex PCR; the TCRdb copy retains only in-frame clones and omits some. The sample has 90,000 to 100,000 clones; nearly 90% are singletons. The sequencing input was blood. The origin of the receptors is a person between 18 and 70 years old in good health.

This chain joins TRBV19 and TRBJ1-1; D is undetermined. The CDR3 totals 13 residues. Germline-derived CDR1 and CDR2 are LNHDA and SQIVND (reference sequence). V was clipped by 3 bases and J by 3 bases, with 8 bases between them. CDR3 coding DNA: TGTGCCAGTAGTATTACAGAGTACACTGAAGCTTTCTTT. It yields the protein CASSITEYTEAFF. The variable domain in full, with the rest retrieved from reference TRBV19 and TRBJ1-1, is DGGITQSPKYLFRKEGQNVTLSCEQNLNHDAMYWYRQDPGQGLRLIYYSQIVNDFQKGDIAEGYSVSREKKESFPLTVTSAQKNPTAFYLCASSITEYTEAFFGQGTRLTVV.

J is TRBJ2-7 and V is TRBV4-1; TRBD2 matches 11 bases. The germline V gene encodes CDR1 MGHRA and CDR2 YSYEKL. The junction had 9 bases not matched to a gene; V was cut back by 2 bases and J by 3 bases. The CDR3 runs to 17 residues. The DNA of the CDR3 is TGCGCCAGCAGCCAACTCGTAGCGGGAGGGCCGGGCTACGAGCAGTACTTC. Its translation: CASSQLVAGGPGYEQYF.

The chain is built from TRBV19 and TRBJ2-2; D not certain. Trimming pared 7 bases from V and 5 bases from J, leaving 11 bases between. Germline CDR1 and CDR2: LNHDA and SQIVND (reference sequence). This CDR3 spans 13 amino acids. The CDR3 loop reads CASTQRPTGELFF. CDR3 coding DNA: TGTGCCAGTACCCAACGGCCTACCGGGGAGCTGTTTTTT.

The chain uses TRBV5-6 and TRBJ1-6; D ambiguous. V lost 4 bases and J lost 3, with 8 bases in between. The CDR3 runs 14 residues. Germline values: CDR1 SGHDT, CDR2 YYEEEE. The DNA for the CDR3 is TGTGCCAGCAGCGCGACATTCTATAATTCACCCCTCCACTTT. This translates into CASSATFYNSPLHF.

The J gene is TRBJ1-3, the V gene TRBV7-2, with 7 bases identical to TRBD1. The germline gives CDR1 SGHTA, CDR2 FQGNSA. V shed 5 bases and J 0 bases; nucleotides not matched to a gene: 16. The CDR3 runs 19 residues. The CDR3 is CASSRESAWDSISGNTIYF. CDR3 sequence (DNA): TGTGCCAGCAGCCGAGAATCCGCATGGGACAGTATCTCTGGAAACACCATATATTTT.

This chain connects TRBV5-4 to TRBJ1-1, with 8 nucleotides matching TRBD1. Germline CDR1 SGHNT, CDR2 YYREEE (reference sequence). The CDR3 has 14 amino acids. J gave up 7 bases and V 0 bases, and 5 bases lay outside the gene matches. The CDR3 sequence is CASSLGQGINEAFF. The CDR3 DNA follows: TGTGCCAGCAGCTTGGGACAGGGGATCAATGAAGCTTTCTTT.

The chain has TRBV11-3 and TRBJ2-3; D gene unclear. With 5 bases removed from V and 0 bases from J, the gap between germline ends came to 9 bases. Per germline, CDR1 SGHNT and CDR2 YENEEA. This CDR3 has 14 residues. The CDR3 spells CASSPQASTDTQYF. CDR3 bases: TGTGCCAGCAGCCCGCAGGCCAGCACAGATACGCAGTATTTT. Looking up the rest from reference TRBV11-3 and TRBJ2-3 gives the full variable domain: EAGVVQSPRYKIIEKKQPVAFWCNPISGHNTLYWYLQNLGQGPELLIRYENEEAVDDSQLPKDRFSAERLKGVDSTLKIQPAELGDSAVYLCASSPQASTDTQYFGPGTRLTVL.

The chain carries TRBV5-1 and TRBJ2-6; TRBD1 or TRBD2 may be the D gene (5 bases each). Trimming left V 0 bases short and J 0 bases short, with 16 bases between. The CDR3 consists of 19 residues. Germline CDR1 is SGHRS and CDR2 is YFSETQ. The CDR3 DNA is TGCGCCAGCAGCTTGGCCTGGGGGAACCTACCCTCTGGGGCCAACGTCCTGACTTTC. Translating it yields CASSLAWGNLPSGANVLTF.

In DNA form, the CDR3 reads TGCGCCAGCAGCTTGGTCCGGGTCAACACCCCCCGCACCGGGGAGCTGTTTTTT. Its protein is CASSLVRVNTPRTGELFF. V usage is TRBV5-1 and J usage is TRBJ2-2; D uncertain. Trimming took off 0 bases at V and 4 bases at J, with 19 bases between the two ends. The CDR3 extends over 18 amino acids. CDR1 is SGHRS, CDR2 YFSETQ, per germline.

V is TRBV9 and J is TRBJ1-1, with unresolved D. CDR1 is SGDLS and CDR2 is YYNGEE in the germline V gene. V was clipped by 1 base and J by 0 bases, with 10 bases between them. The CDR3 runs 15 residues. The CDR3 DNA reads as TGTGCCAGCAGCGTAACCGAGAGAATGAACACTGAAGCTTTCTTT. Translated: CASSVTERMNTEAFF.

The chain is built from TRBV5-4 and TRBJ2-5; no clear D. The CDR3 sequence is 14 residues long. CDR1 is SGHNT and CDR2 is YYREEE in the germline V gene (reference sequence). With 6 bases removed from V and 5 bases from J, the gap between germline ends came to 17 bases. CDR3 amino acids: CASKVAERQETQYF. CDR3 coding DNA: TGTGCCAGCAAGGTGGCGGAACGGCAGGAGACCCAGTACTTC. Looking up the rest from reference TRBV5-4 and TRBJ2-5 gives the full variable domain: ETGVTQSPTHLIKTRGQQVTLRCSSQSGHNTVSWYQQALGQGPQFIFQYYREEENGRGNFPPRFSGLQFPNYSSELNVNALELDDSALYLCASKVAERQETQYFGPGTRLLVL.

This rearrangement joins TRBV10-3 to TRBJ1-6; D gene ambiguous. Trimming removed 1 base at V and 4 bases at J, with 5 bases between. The CDR3 is 14 amino acids. Germline values: CDR1 ENHRY, CDR2 SYGVKD. The CDR3 sequence: CAISELQYNSPLHF. As DNA, the CDR3 is TGTGCCATCAGTGAGTTACAGTATAATTCACCCCTCCACTTT.

The chain links TRBV29-1 to TRBJ1-2; D is ambiguous. V was clipped by 4 bases and J by 8 bases, with 11 bases between them. This CDR3 has 11 amino acids. The germline CDR1 and CDR2 sequences are SQVTM and ANQGSEA. This CDR3 is CSVGFGRGYTF. The CDR3 DNA is TGCAGCGTTGGGTTCGGCAGGGGCTACACCTTC.

This clone was found a few times. The rearrangement joins TRBV9 to TRBJ1-2; the match to TRBD1 covers 7 bases. The trim removed 4 bases at V and 0 bases at J, leaving 3 bases unmatched. This CDR3 is 14 amino acids long. CDR1 and CDR2 from the germline V gene are SGDLS and YYNGEE. The CDR3, as DNA: TGTGCCAGCAGCAGCCAGGGGGCTAACTATGGCTACACCTTC. It yields the protein CASSSQGANYGYTF.

This clone was recorded once. The gene calls are TRBV9 and TRBJ2-7; the match to TRBD2 covers 9 bases. Trimming took 3 bases from V and 5 from J; bases not matched to a gene: 9. The CDR3 runs 15 residues. The germline gives CDR1 SGDLS, CDR2 YYNGEE. The CDR3 spells CASSAREGRKNEQYF. Here the CDR3 DNA reads TGTGCCAGCAGCGCGCGGGAGGGGAGAAAGAACGAGCAGTACTTC.